This TCR beta chain is drawn from a study of T cells after yellow fever vaccination. Broader study findings: Weaker overall, the secondary response nonetheless peaked faster (day 5 versus 15). Clones that expanded after primary vaccination mostly reappeared after the booster (just over 95% CD4, around 87% CD8).

The table lists this clonotype with many counts. Antigen unknown. A single record per CDR3 protein comes from TCRdb applying MiXCR to the 5' RACE reads. The repertoire includes 280,000 or so distinct CDR3 sequences, around 10% of them detected once, and around 3.1% sits in the top ten. This clonotype was obtained from a man aged 18-30 years who received the YFV17D yellow fever vaccine. The sample in question was CD4+ T cells sorted from PBMCs, obtained 5 days after the yellow fever booster vaccination.

DNA for the CDR3: TGTGCCAGCAGTACTTATAGCAATCAGCCCCAGCATTTT. Its translation: CASSTYSNQPQHF. This chain joins TRBV12-3 or TRBV12-4 and TRBJ1-5; D remains ambiguous. CDR3 length: 13 amino acids. With 5 bases removed from V and 0 bases from J, the gap between germline ends came to 5 bases.